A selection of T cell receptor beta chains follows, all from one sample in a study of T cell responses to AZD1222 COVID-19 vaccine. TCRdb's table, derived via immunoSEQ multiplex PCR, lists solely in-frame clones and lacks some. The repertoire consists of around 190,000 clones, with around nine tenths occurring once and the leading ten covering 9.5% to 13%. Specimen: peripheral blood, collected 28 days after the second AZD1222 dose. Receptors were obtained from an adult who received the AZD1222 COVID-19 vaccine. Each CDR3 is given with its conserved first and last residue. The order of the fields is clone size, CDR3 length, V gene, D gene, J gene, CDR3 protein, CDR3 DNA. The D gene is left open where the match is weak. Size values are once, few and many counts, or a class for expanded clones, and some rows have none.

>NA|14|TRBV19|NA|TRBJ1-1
CASNSGPRNTEAFF
TGTGCCAGTAACTCGGGACCCAGGAACACTGAAGCTTTCTTT
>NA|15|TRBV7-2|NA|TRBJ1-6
CASRLTGSSTSPLHF
TGTGCCAGCAGACTAACAGGGAGTTCAACCTCACCCCTCCACTTT
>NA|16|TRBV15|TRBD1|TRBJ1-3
CATSRDNRGPGNTIYF
TGTGCCACCAGCAGAGATAACAGGGGGCCCGGAAACACCATATATTTT
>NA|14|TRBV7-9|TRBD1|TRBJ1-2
CASSLMSGGYGYTF
TGTGCCAGCAGCTTAATGTCAGGGGGCTATGGCTACACCTTC
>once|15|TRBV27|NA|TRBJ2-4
CASSFSLAAKNIQYF
TGTGCCAGCAGTTTTTCCCTGGCGGCCAAAAACATTCAGTACTTC
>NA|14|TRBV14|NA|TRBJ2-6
CASSRFSGANVLTF
TGTGCCAGCAGCCGATTCTCTGGGGCCAACGTCCTGACTTTC
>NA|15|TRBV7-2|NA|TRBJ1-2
CASSLGGKGSDGYTF
TGTGCCAGCAGCTTAGGAGGCAAAGGCTCTGATGGCTACACCTTC
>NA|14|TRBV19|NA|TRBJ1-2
CASSRRQAAYGYTF
TGTGCCAGTAGTCGGAGACAGGCAGCCTATGGCTACACCTTC
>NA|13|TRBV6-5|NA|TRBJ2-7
CASRGNGPHEQYF
TGTGCCAGCAGGGGAAACGGTCCCCACGAGCAGTACTTC
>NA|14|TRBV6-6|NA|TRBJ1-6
CASSYDGWDSPLHF
TGTGCCAGCAGTTATGACGGCTGGGATTCACCCCTCCACTTT
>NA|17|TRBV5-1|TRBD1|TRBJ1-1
CASSLGQGGILNTEAFF
TGCGCCAGCAGCCTGGGACAGGGGGGAATCTTGAACACTGAAGCTTTCTTT
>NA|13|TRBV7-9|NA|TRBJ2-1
CASSLREDNEQFF
TGTGCCAGCAGCTTGAGGGAGGACAATGAGCAGTTCTTC
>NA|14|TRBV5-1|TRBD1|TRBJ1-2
CASSLGGGDYGYTF
TGCGCCAGCAGCTTGGGAGGGGGCGACTATGGCTACACCTTC
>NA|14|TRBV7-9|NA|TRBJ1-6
CASSPPGVGPPLHF
TGTGCCAGCAGCCCCCCAGGGGTCGGGCCACCCCTCCACTTT
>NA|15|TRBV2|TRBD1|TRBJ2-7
CASSGPWQGAYEQYF
TGTGCCAGCAGTGGGCCCTGGCAGGGGGCTTACGAGCAGTACTTC
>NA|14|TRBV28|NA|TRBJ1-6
CASSLGTDNSPLHF
TGTGCCAGCAGTCTCGGGACGGATAATTCACCCCTCCACTTT
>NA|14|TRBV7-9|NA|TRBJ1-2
CASSPGQPEGGYTF
TGTGCCAGCAGCCCCGGACAGCCTGAGGGTGGCTACACCTTC
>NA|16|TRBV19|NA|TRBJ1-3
CASSMGRRTIGNTIYF
TGTGCCAGTAGTATGGGCAGGAGAACAATTGGAAACACCATATATTTT
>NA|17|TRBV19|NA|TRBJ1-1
CASSIGAGGAGNTEAFF
TGTGCCAGTAGTATAGGGGCCGGGGGCGCGGGTAACACTGAAGCTTTCTTT
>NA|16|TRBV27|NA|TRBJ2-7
CASSLRPSGGSNEQYF
TGTGCCAGCAGTTTACGACCCTCAGGGGGGAGCAACGAGCAGTACTTC
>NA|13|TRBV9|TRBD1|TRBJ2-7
CASSEGANYEQYF
TGTGCCAGCAGCGAGGGGGCCAACTACGAGCAGTACTTC
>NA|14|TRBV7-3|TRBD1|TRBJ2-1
CASSRSGQGNEQFF
TGTGCCAGCAGCCGTTCGGGACAGGGCAATGAGCAGTTCTTC
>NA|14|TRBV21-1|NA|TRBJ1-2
CARTDRTGHGGYTF
TGTGCCAGGACTGACCGGACAGGGCATGGCGGCTACACCTTC
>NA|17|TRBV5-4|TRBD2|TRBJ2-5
CASSLGLAGGIGETQYF
TGTGCCAGCAGCTTGGGGCTAGCGGGGGGCATTGGTGAGACCCAGTACTTC
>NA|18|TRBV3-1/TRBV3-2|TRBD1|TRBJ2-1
CASSQVPYDRGQGNEQFF
TGTGCCAGCAGCCAAGTCCCCTACGACAGGGGGCAAGGCAATGAGCAGTTCTTC
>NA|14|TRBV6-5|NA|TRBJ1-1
CASSYEDTRLQAFF
TGTGCCAGCAGTTACGAGGACACCCGACTTCAAGCTTTCTTT
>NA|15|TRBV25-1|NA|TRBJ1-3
CASSEQGSSGNTIYF
TGTGCCAGCAGTGAGCAGGGGTCTTCTGGAAACACCATATATTTT
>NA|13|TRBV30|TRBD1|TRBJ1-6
CAWMTGTNSPLHF
TGTGCCTGGATGACAGGGACTAATTCACCCCTCCACTTT
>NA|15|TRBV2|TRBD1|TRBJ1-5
CASRTDREPYQPQHF
TGTGCCAGCAGGACGGACAGGGAGCCGTATCAGCCCCAGCATTTT
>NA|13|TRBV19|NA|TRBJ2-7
CASSIGRDHEQYF
TGTGCCAGTAGTATTGGCCGCGACCACGAGCAGTACTTC
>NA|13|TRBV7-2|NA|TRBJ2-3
CASSLPSTDTQYF
TGTGCCAGCAGCTTACCAAGCACAGATACGCAGTATTTT
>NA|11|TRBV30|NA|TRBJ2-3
CAWSAGDTQYF
TGTGCCTGGAGTGCGGGGGATACGCAGTATTTT
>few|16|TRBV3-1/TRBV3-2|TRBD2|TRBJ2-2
CASSQVLAVNTGELFF
TGTGCCAGCAGCCAAGTGCTAGCGGTGAACACCGGGGAGCTGTTTTTT
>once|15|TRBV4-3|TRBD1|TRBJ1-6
CASSQGDREGSPLHF
TGCGCCAGCAGCCAAGGGGACAGGGAAGGTTCACCCCTCCACTTT
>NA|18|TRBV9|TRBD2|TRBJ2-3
CASSVAPTGGLMEDTQYF
TGTGCCAGCAGCGTAGCCCCGACGGGGGGGCTGATGGAAGATACGCAGTATTTT
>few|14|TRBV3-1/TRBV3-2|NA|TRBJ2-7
CASSRGAISYEQYF
TGTGCCAGCAGCCGTGGGGCTATCTCCTACGAGCAGTACTTC
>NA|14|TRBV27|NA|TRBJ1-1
CASSFRGQDTEAFF
TGTGCCAGCAGTTTCCGGGGGCAGGACACTGAAGCTTTCTTT
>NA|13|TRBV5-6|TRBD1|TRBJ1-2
CASSLTGGNGYTF
TGTGCCAGCAGCTTGACAGGGGGCAACGGCTACACCTTC
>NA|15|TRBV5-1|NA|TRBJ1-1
CASSLDLTTNTEAFF
TGCGCCAGCAGCTTGGATCTCACGACGAACACTGAAGCTTTCTTT
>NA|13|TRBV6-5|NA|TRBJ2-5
CASSPGRVETQYF
TGTGCCAGCAGTCCAGGGCGGGTGGAGACCCAGTACTTC
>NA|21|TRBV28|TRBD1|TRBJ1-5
CASTKPPGPLAGTDSNQPQHF
TGTGCCAGCACCAAGCCCCCGGGACCTTTGGCCGGGACAGACAGCAATCAGCCCCAGCATTTT
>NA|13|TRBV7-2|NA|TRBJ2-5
CASSSRRAETQYF
TGTGCCAGCAGCTCCCGGCGGGCGGAGACCCAGTACTTC
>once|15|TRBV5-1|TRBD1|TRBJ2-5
CASSQGTGRQETQYF
TGCGCCAGCAGCCAAGGGACAGGGAGACAAGAGACCCAGTACTTC
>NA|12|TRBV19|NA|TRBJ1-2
CASSISEGGYTF
TGTGCCAGTAGTATAAGTGAAGGCGGCTACACCTTC
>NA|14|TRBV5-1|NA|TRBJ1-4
CASSLEVGDEKLFF
TGCGCCAGCAGCTTGGAGGTAGGGGATGAAAAACTGTTTTTT
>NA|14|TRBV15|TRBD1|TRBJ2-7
CATSRTGNSYEQYF
TGTGCCACCAGCCGGACAGGGAACTCCTACGAGCAGTACTTC
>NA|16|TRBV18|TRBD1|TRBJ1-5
CASSRSRDRANQPQHF
TGTGCCAGCTCACGCTCCCGGGACAGGGCTAATCAGCCCCAGCATTTT
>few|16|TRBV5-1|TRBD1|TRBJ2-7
CASSLAGTDRGREQYF
TGCGCCAGCAGCTTGGCCGGGACAGACCGAGGGCGGGAGCAGTACTTC